The rows below give T cell receptor gamma chains drawn from one sample of a study of gamma-delta T cells after stem cell transplantation. TCRdb fed the RT-PCR reads to CATT. The sample contains about 620 gamma-chain clones, 32% of which appear only once. The sequencing sample was made of gamma-delta T cells. These receptors were collected from a human donor. It is not recorded whose cells these are; they may come from a transplant donor. Each CDR3 is given with its conserved first and last residue. The order of the fields is clone size, V gene, J gene, CDR3 DNA, CDR3 protein. Clone sizes are given selectively: once, few, many, or a class where the clone is expanded.

hyperexpanded	TRGV9	TRGJ1/TRGJ2	TGTGCCTTGTGGGAGGTGCCTTATTATAAGAAACTCTTT	CALWEVPYYKKLF
.	TRGV3	TRGJ1/TRGJ2	TGTGCCACCTGGGACAGGCTAGGTTATTATAAGAAACTCTTT	CATWDRLGYYKKLF
large	TRGV9	TRGJ1/TRGJ2	TGTGCCTTGTGGGAGAATATTTATTATAAGAAACTCTTT	CALWENIYYKKLF
hyperexpanded	TRGV8	TRGJP2	TGTGCCACCTGGGATGGCGAACACGGAGGTAGTGATTGGATCAAGACGTTT	CATWDGEHGGSDWIKTF
large	TRGV4	TRGJ1/TRGJ2	TGTGCCACCTGGGATGATAAGAAACTCTTT	CATWDDKKLF
large	TRGV9	TRGJ1/TRGJ2	TGTGCCTTGTGGGAGGCCCCGGGGGGTAAGAAACTCTTT	CALWEAPGGKKLF
hyperexpanded	TRGV9	TRGJ1/TRGJ2	TGTGCCTTGTGGCAGATCATTTATTATAAGAAACTCTTT	CALWQIIYYKKLF
large	TRGV2	TRGJP2	TGTGCCACCTGGGGCCGATATAGTAGTGATTGGATCAAGACGTTT	CATWGRYSSDWIKTF
.	TRGV4	TRGJP2	TGTGCCACCTGGGATTTAGATAGTAGTGATTGGATCAAGACGTTT	CATWDLDSSDWIKTF
.	TRGV3	TRGJ1/TRGJ2	TGTGCCACCTGGGACAGGCCAAGGAAACTCTTT	CATWDRPRKLF
large	TRGV9	TRGJP2	TGTGCCTTGTGGGGGGCGGGGGGATATAGTAGTGATTGGATCAAGACGTTT	CALWGAGGYSSDWIKTF
large	TRGV9	TRGJ1/TRGJ2	TGTGCCTTGTGGGAGGTGCTAGGTTATTATAAGAAACTCTTT	CALWEVLGYYKKLF
large	TRGV4	TRGJ1/TRGJ2	TGTGCCACCTGGGATTCTGATTATTATAAGAAACTCTTT	CATWDSDYYKKLF
large	TRGV3	TRGJ1/TRGJ2	TGTGCCACCTGGGACAGCCTCTATTATAAGAAACTCTTT	CATWDSLYYKKLF